The 25 T cell receptor beta chains below come from one sample, sequenced in a study of human T cells and chemical hapten exposure. Time point described: patch test 2, 6 weeks after DPC sensitization. The sample's treatment: therapeutic diphenylcyclopropenone sensitization with weekly scalp DPC. MiXCR, run by TCRdb on the RACE reads, gives a single entry per CDR3 protein. The profile shows about 140,000 distinct CDR3 sequences, roughly 10% of them singletons. The sample was whole blood, taken in connection with sensitization to the hapten diphenylcyclopropenone (DPC). Source of these receptors: a woman aged 45-65 years with alopecia areata. Some clones in this sample may be carry-over from other donors' samples.

The V gene is TRBV20-1, the J gene TRBJ2-7; D is uncertain. V shed 0 bases and J shed 3 bases, with 12 bases lying between them. Germline loops: CDR1 DFQATT, CDR2 SNEGSKA (reference sequence). The CDR3 is 14 residues long. CDR3 in DNA: TGCAGTGCTAGAGATTTCAGGATTAGCTACGAGCAGTACTTC. Translation gives CSARDFRISYEQYF.

This clonotype has just a few counts. V gene TRBV7-8 combines with J gene TRBJ2-7; 14 nucleotides agree with TRBD2. The CDR3 loop spans 16 amino acids. Germline CDR1 is SGHVS and CDR2 is FQNEAQ. With V trimmed by 1 base and J by 5 bases, 4 bases remained unmatched. The CDR3 coding sequence is TGTGCCAGCAGCTTAGGACTAGCGGGAGGGGAAAACGAGCAGTACTTC. As protein: CASSLGLAGGENEQYF.

There are a few counts of this clonotype. Here the CDR3 DNA reads TGTGCCAGCAGCTCGACACCAACCTACGAGCAGTACTTC. Amino acid sequence: CASSSTPTYEQYF. The chain links TRBV7-2 to TRBJ2-7; D gene uncertain. Germline V CDR1 and CDR2: SGHTA, FQGNSA. The germline V and J ends were trimmed by 4 bases and 2 bases, with 9 bases remaining between them. The CDR3 spans 13 residues.

This sequence joins TRBV7-6 and TRBJ2-7, with 7 nucleotides matching TRBD1. The germline V gene has CDR1 SGHVS and CDR2 FNYEAQ. The CDR3 has 16 amino acids. The V and J ends lost 5 bases and 6 bases, in that order; junction bases with no gene match: 16. The DNA for the CDR3 is TGTGCCAGCAGCCCCCGTTTGGGACAGTCAACCCGCGAGCAGTACTTC. It specifies CASSPRLGQSTREQYF.

The gene calls are TRBV27 and TRBJ2-1, with D possibly matching TRBD2 (5 bases). Germline CDR1 is MNHEY and CDR2 is SMNVEV (reference sequence). V dropped 7 bases and J dropped 4 bases, with 17 bases sitting between them. This CDR3 has 15 residues. CDR3 nucleotide sequence: TGTGCCAGCACCATACTAGGGAACCCGTACAATGAGCAGTTCTTC. Its protein product is CASTILGNPYNEQFF.

The CDR3 DNA sequence: TGCGCCAGCATGGCGACGGCGATAAACACCGGGGAGCTGTTTTTT. Translating it yields CASMATAINTGELFF. The rearrangement uses TRBV5-1 and TRBJ2-2; D uncertain. The CDR3 covers 15 residues. The germline V gene has CDR1 SGHRS and CDR2 YFSETQ. V shed 6 bases and J shed 2 bases, with 14 bases lying between them.

This clonotype appeared a few times. V and J are TRBV2 and TRBJ2-1, with 7 bases that match TRBD2. The CDR3 is 16 residues long. Germline CDR1 SNHLY, CDR2 FYNNEI. The J segment lost 10 bases and the V segment lost 6 bases, leaving 18 bases of the junction unmatched. The CDR3 is CASRGFLAASPGEQFF. CDR3 sequence (DNA): TGTGCCAGCAGGGGATTCCTAGCGGCTAGCCCAGGGGAGCAGTTCTTC. Drawing the rest from reference TRBV2 and TRBJ2-1, the complete variable domain is EPEVTQTPSHQVTQMGQEVILRCVPISNHLYFYWYRQILGQKVEFLVSFYNNEISEKSEIFDDQFSVERPDGSNFTLKIRSTKLEDSAMYFCASRGFLAASPGEQFFGPGTRLTVL.

This clonotype was detected a few times. V usage is TRBV3-1 and J usage is TRBJ2-4, with D unresolved. From germline, CDR1 is LGHDT and CDR2 YNNKEL (reference sequence). Trimming took off 4 bases at V and 2 bases at J, with 6 bases between the two ends. The CDR3 is 13 residues long. The CDR3: CASSPTPKNIQYF. The DNA of the CDR3 is TGTGCCAGCAGCCCCACTCCCAAAAACATTCAGTACTTC.

This clonotype was picked up a small number of times. This chain connects TRBV27 to TRBJ2-2; TRBD2 aligns across 9 bases. Germline CDR1 MNHEY, CDR2 SMNVEV (reference sequence). The CDR3 sequence is 15 residues long. J was trimmed by 6 bases and V by 6 bases; bases with no gene match: 8. The CDR3 sequence: CASRETVAGAGELFF. The DNA for the CDR3 is TGTGCCAGCAGGGAGACGGTAGCGGGAGCCGGGGAGCTGTTTTTT.

This clonotype showed up just a few times. The V and J genes are TRBV21-1 and TRBJ2-1. TRBV21-1 is recorded as a pseudogene. This CDR3 spans 13 amino acids. The chain's CDR3 is CASSASNAGEQFF. CDR3 bases: TGTGCCAGCAGCGCCTCGAACGCCGGTGAGCAGTTCTTC.

This chain links TRBV14 with TRBJ2-1; 10 nucleotides line up with TRBD2. The CDR3 is 16 amino acids. CDR1 and CDR2 from the germline V gene are SGHDN and FVKESK. With 1 base clipped from V and 10 bases from J, the junction kept 10 bases outside the gene matches. CDR3 protein: CASSQAHSLAGVEQFF. DNA for the CDR3: TGTGCCAGCAGCCAAGCCCACTCGCTAGCGGGAGTAGAGCAGTTCTTC.

The table lists this clonotype with a few counts. The chain has TRBV5-1 and TRBJ1-1; D perhaps matches TRBD1 (5 bases). CDR1 and CDR2 (germline): SGHRS, YFSETQ. This CDR3 is built from 16 residues. V was shortened by 4 bases and J by 1 base, with 17 bases between the two germline ends. CDR3 coding DNA: TGCGCCAGCAGCCCCAGTATCGGACAACCGAACACTGAAGCTTTCTTT. This codes for CASSPSIGQPNTEAFF.

This clonotype was seen ten or more times. V and J are TRBV9 and TRBJ2-1, with TRBD2 identical over 13 bases. This CDR3 has 17 residues. Losses at the gene ends were 0 bases for V and 7 bases for J; bases not matched to a gene: 7. CDR1 SGDLS and CDR2 YYNGEE come from the germline V gene. The CDR3, as DNA: TGTGCCAGCAGCGTAGGGACTAGCGGGAGAGTGGAAAATGAGCAGTTCTTC. Translation gives CASSVGTSGRVENEQFF.

This clonotype was recorded at least ten times. V is TRBV3-1 and J is TRBJ2-2; possible D gene TRBD1, 6 bases. Trimming removed 4 bases from V and 3 bases from J, with 12 bases in between. The V gene's germline CDR1 is LGHDT and CDR2 YNNKEL (reference sequence). This CDR3 comprises 15 residues. This CDR3 is CASSPLDRDTGELFF. The CDR3 coding sequence is TGTGCCAGCAGCCCGCTGGACAGAGACACCGGGGAGCTGTTTTTT.

This clonotype has more than one count but fewer than ten. CDR3 sequence (DNA): TGTGCCAGCAGCCTTCAGGGAGATGGCTACACCTTC. Protein sequence: CASSLQGDGYTF. The J gene is TRBJ1-2, the V gene TRBV6-5, with D perhaps TRBD1 (5 bases). This CDR3 is built from 12 residues. Germline V gives CDR1 MNHEY, CDR2 SVGAGI. V shed 6 bases and J shed 6 bases, with 11 bases lying between them.

At least ten counts were recorded for this clonotype. This chain connects TRBV6-1 to TRBJ1-5, with D perhaps TRBD1 (6 bases). The CDR3 runs 16 residues. Trimming pared 2 bases from V and 2 bases from J, leaving 13 bases between. Germline V CDR1 and CDR2: MNHNS, SASEGT. CDR3 nucleotides: TGTGCCAGCAGTGAATGGGGGCCTGGCGGCAATCAGCCCCAGCATTTT. It is translated as CASSEWGPGGNQPQHF.

This clonotype came up a few times. CDR3 DNA: TGTGCCAGCAGCGCACCACAGGGGGCACGGAAAGAGACCCAGTACTTC. This sequence encodes CASSAPQGARKETQYF. The chain uses TRBV5-5 and TRBJ2-5; 9 bases align to TRBD1. Germline V gives CDR1 SGHKS, CDR2 YYEKEE (reference sequence). The CDR3 runs to 16 residues. V lost 4 bases, J lost 3 bases, and 10 bases stayed unmatched. Combining the CDR3 with reference TRBV5-5 and TRBJ2-5 gives the whole variable domain DAGVTQSPTHLIKTRGQQVTLRCSPISGHKSVSWYQQVLGQGPQFIFQYYEKEERGRGNFPDRFSARQFPNYSSELNVNALLLGDSALYLCASSAPQGARKETQYFGPGTRLLVL.

The chain uses TRBV12-3 or TRBV12-4 and TRBJ2-2; D is possibly TRBD2 (5 bases). The CDR3 loop spans 16 amino acids. Between the trimmed V and J ends, which lost 1 base and 0 bases, there was a span of 9 bases. For the CDR3, the DNA is TGTGCCAGCAGTTTAGGCCGCGGGTCGAACACCGGGGAGCTGTTTTTT. It translates to CASSLGRGSNTGELFF.

The chain carries TRBV30 and TRBJ2-2; 9 nucleotides agree with TRBD1. Germline CDR1 and CDR2: GTSNPN and SVGIG (reference sequence). This CDR3 has 18 amino acids. With 2 bases clipped from V and 4 bases from J, the junction kept 14 bases outside the gene matches. This CDR3 is CAWSPGQGEFPGTGELFF. DNA of the CDR3: TGTGCCTGGAGTCCGGGACAGGGAGAATTCCCGGGCACCGGGGAGCTGTTTTTT.

This clonotype appeared a few times. The chain uses TRBV12-3 or TRBV12-4 and TRBJ2-3; a weak D match, TRBD2 (5 bases). V lost 7 bases and J lost 5, with 16 bases in between. The CDR3 runs to 14 residues. CDR3 bases: TGTGCCAGCACCCAGGTAGCGTTGAGAGATACGCAGTATTTT. Translated, it gives CASTQVALRDTQYF.

This clonotype was seen a handful of times. This sequence joins TRBV12-5 and TRBJ2-1, with D possibly TRBD2 on 7 matching bases. CDR1 and CDR2 from the germline V gene are LGHNT and FRNRAP. CDR3 size: 13 residues. Between the trimmed V and J ends, which lost 6 bases and 8 bases, there was a span of 14 bases. CDR3 DNA: TGTGCTAGTGGGTCTACAGGGAGGGATGAGCAGTTCTTC. Translating it yields CASGSTGRDEQFF.

This clonotype was seen only a few times. This chain joins TRBV6-2 or TRBV6-3 and TRBJ2-3; 7 bases are shared with TRBD2. Trimming cost V 2 bases and J 5 bases; bases outside gene matches: 4. CDR1 MNHEY and CDR2 SVGEGT come from the germline V gene. The CDR3 runs 14 residues. CDR3 region: CASSYGLVGDTQYF. CDR3 in DNA: TGTGCCAGCAGTTACGGACTAGTGGGAGATACGCAGTATTTT.

This clonotype came up a few times. The chain uses TRBV20-1 and TRBJ2-1; 15 bases agree with TRBD2. J was trimmed by 14 bases and V by 2 bases; bases with no gene match: 7. Germline CDR1 DFQATT, CDR2 SNEGSKA (reference sequence). The CDR3 is 14 residues long. The CDR3 DNA reads TGCAGTGCTAGATCGGGACTAGCGGGAGGTAGCGAGTTCTTC. Its protein product is CSARSGLAGGSEFF.

This clonotype was counted many times. The CDR3 is CASSQPGQGNTGELFF. In nucleotides, the CDR3 is TGTGCCAGCAGCCAGCCGGGACAGGGCAACACCGGGGAGCTGTTTTTT. The genes are TRBV3-1 and TRBJ2-2; TRBD1 matches 9 bases. CDR1 is LGHDT and CDR2 is YNNKEL in the germline V gene (reference sequence). This CDR3 is 16 amino acids long. With V trimmed by 3 bases and J by 2 bases, 4 bases remained unmatched. Full variable domain (remainder filled in from reference TRBV3-1 and TRBJ2-2): DTAVSQTPKYLVTQMGNDKSIKCEQNLGHDTMYWYKQDSKKFLKIMFSYNNKELIINETVPNRFSPKSPDKAHLNLHINSLELGDSAVYFCASSQPGQGNTGELFFGEGSRLTVL.

The chain's CDR3 is CSANGRPDEQYF. CDR3 DNA sequence: TGCAGTGCTAACGGGAGACCCGACGAGCAGTACTTC. This chain uses TRBV20-1 with TRBJ2-7; TRBD2 might be the D (6 bases). CDR3 length equals 12 residues. Trimming pared 4 bases from V and 5 bases from J, leaving 12 bases between. Germline V gene sequence: CDR1 DFQATT, CDR2 SNEGSKA (reference sequence).